Below are 25 T cell receptor beta chains sequenced from a single sample in a study of T cell repertoires in cytomegalovirus infection. Their specific antigens are unknown. TCRdb reanalysed the reads using MiXCR and keeps one entry per CDR3 protein. The sample has roughly 46,000 distinct CDR3 sequences; roughly 19% are singletons. The sequencing here drew on CD8+ T cells from cultured PBMCs, taken from culture after CMV antigen stimulation. The receptors here all came from a human donor in good health (CMV status not recorded). Some clones in this sample may be carry-over from other donors' samples.

The chain employs TRBV20-1 and TRBJ2-3; 14 nucleotides line up with TRBD2. CDR1 DFQATT and CDR2 SNEGSKA come from the germline V gene (reference sequence). With 0 bases clipped from V and 2 bases from J, the junction kept 13 bases outside the gene matches. The CDR3 is 20 residues long. CDR3 amino acids: CSARDPGLAGGGSDTDTQYF. In nucleotides, the CDR3 is TGCAGTGCTAGAGATCCCGGACTAGCGGGAGGCGGTAGTGACACAGATACGCAGTATTTT.

This clonotype showed up many times. The chain recombines TRBV7-6 with TRBJ2-7; the D is unclear. This CDR3 region has 13 residues. The germline V gene encodes CDR1 SGHVS and CDR2 FNYEAQ. V lost 0 bases and J 5 bases, leaving 8 bases between the germline ends. CDR3 sequence: CASSLAGWDEQYF. CDR3 nucleotide sequence: TGTGCCAGCAGCTTAGCGGGGTGGGACGAGCAGTACTTC.

The chain recombines TRBV9 with TRBJ2-3; a weak D match, TRBD2 (5 bases). The CDR3 consists of 15 residues. The germline V gene encodes CDR1 SGDLS and CDR2 YYNGEE. V was cut by 3 bases and J by 0 bases, with 11 bases left in between. For the CDR3, the DNA is TGTGCCAGCAGCGCCCGCAGCGGAAGCACAGATACGCAGTATTTT. Translating it yields CASSARSGSTDTQYF.

V and J are TRBV5-4 and TRBJ2-7, with 8 bases identical to TRBD1. V shed 4 bases, J shed 2 bases, and the junction held 5 bases outside the gene matches. CDR1 is SGHNT and CDR2 is YYREEE in the germline V gene (reference sequence). This CDR3 is 14 amino acids long. CDR3 coding DNA: TGTGCCAGCAGCGAGGGACAGGCGCCCTACGAGCAGTACTTC. Protein product: CASSEGQAPYEQYF. Supplemented by reference TRBV5-4 and TRBJ2-7, the full variable domain reads ETGVTQSPTHLIKTRGQQVTLRCSSQSGHNTVSWYQQALGQGPQFIFQYYREEENGRGNFPPRFSGLQFPNYSSELNVNALELDDSALYLCASSEGQAPYEQYFGPGTRLTVT.

The chain joins TRBV10-3 to TRBJ2-7; D is uncertain. Germline lookup yields CDR1 ENHRY and CDR2 SYGVKD. This CDR3 has 11 residues. The V end lost 7 bases, the J end lost 6 bases, and 10 bases lay between the germline ends. Here the CDR3 reads CAINQSGEQYF. CDR3 coding DNA: TGTGCCATCAATCAGTCGGGCGAGCAGTACTTC.

As regards this clonotype: A clone one base away is much larger, so this may be a read error. The rearrangement joins TRBV7-3 to TRBJ2-1; 9 nucleotides agree with TRBD1. CDR3 length: 15 residues. V was clipped by 7 bases and J by 6 bases; unmatched bases: 10. Germline CDR1 reads SGHTA; CDR2 reads FQGTGA. The CDR3 region has the DNA TGTGCCAGCAACTCCCCGGGACAGGGCATCAATGAGCAGTTCTTC. Its protein is CASNSPGQGINEQFF.

V usage is TRBV7-8 and J usage is TRBJ2-1; tentatively, D is TRBD1 (5 bases). The J call may be wrong; the DNA end is better matched by TRBJ2-7. The CDR3 loop spans 16 amino acids. Per germline, CDR1 SGHVS and CDR2 FQNEAQ. The CDR3 protein is CASSPQGRESYNEQYF. The CDR3 coding sequence is TGTGCCAGCAGCCCCCAGGGCAGGGAATCCTACAATGAGCAGTACTTC.

This clonotype appeared many times. The chain has TRBV2 and TRBJ2-7; D tentatively reads TRBD1 or TRBD2 (6 bases each). Trimming cost V 8 bases and J 6 bases, with 17 bases left between them. This CDR3 has 13 amino acids. The germline V gene encodes CDR1 SNHLY and CDR2 FYNNEI. For the CDR3, the DNA is TGTGCCAGCGACCGGGGGCACCCCTCCGAGCAGTACTTC. It encodes CASDRGHPSEQYF. Looking up the rest from reference TRBV2 and TRBJ2-7 gives the full variable domain: EPEVTQTPSHQVTQMGQEVILRCVPISNHLYFYWYRQILGQKVEFLVSFYNNEISEKSEIFDDQFSVERPDGSNFTLKIRSTKLEDSAMYFCASDRGHPSEQYFGPGTRLTVT.

This chain joins TRBV12-3 or TRBV12-4 and TRBJ2-3; no clear D gene. CDR3 length equals 14 residues. Deletions cut 5 bases from V and 0 bases from J, with 9 bases between. CDR3: CASSVAGSTDTQYF. The CDR3, as DNA: TGTGCCAGCAGTGTTGCCGGGAGCACAGATACGCAGTATTTT.

The chain joins TRBV30 to TRBJ2-1, with TRBD2 as a possible D gene (6 bases). This CDR3 is 14 amino acids long. From germline, CDR1 is GTSNPN and CDR2 SVGIG (reference sequence). The V gene lost 5 bases and the J gene lost 0 bases, with 11 bases spanning the gap. The CDR3 DNA sequence: TGTGCCTGGGTCGGGACTCCCTCCTACAATGAGCAGTTCTTC. Protein: CAWVGTPSYNEQFF.

This clonotype was seen a handful of times. The chain recombines TRBV11-2 with TRBJ1-2; D unresolved. The CDR3 consists of 13 residues. The germline V gene has CDR1 SGHAT and CDR2 FQNNGV. V gave up 7 bases and J gave up 8 bases, with 17 bases separating them. The CDR3 protein is CASTTPGMGGYTF. CDR3 in DNA: TGTGCCAGCACCACCCCAGGTATGGGGGGCTACACCTTC.

This clonotype has at least ten counts. The genes are TRBV7-2 and TRBJ1-1; the match to TRBD1 covers 9 bases. Germline V gene data show CDR1 as SGHTA and CDR2 as FQGNSA. V trimming: 3 bases; J trimming: 3 bases; junction bases outside the gene matches: 8. The CDR3 loop spans 16 amino acids. CDR3 nucleotide sequence: TGTGCCAGCAGCTTCGATACAGGGGGCTCATACACTGAAGCTTTCTTT. Encoded protein: CASSFDTGGSYTEAFF.

This clonotype was found many times. The chain links TRBV7-6 to TRBJ2-2, with 9 bases identical to TRBD2. The CDR3 loop spans 15 amino acids. V lost 5 bases and J lost 7; bases outside the gene matches: 8. Germline-derived CDR1 and CDR2 are SGHVS and FNYEAQ. CDR3 nucleotides: TGTGCCAGCAGCCCCGGGACTAGCTTTGGCGGGGAGCTGTTTTTT. Translating it yields CASSPGTSFGGELFF.

At least ten counts were recorded for this clonotype. The rearrangement joins TRBV6-1 to TRBJ1-5; D may be TRBD1 (5 bases). The V end was cut by 3 bases, the J end by 3 bases, with 9 bases between. Per germline, CDR1 MNHNS and CDR2 SASEGT. There are 14 residues in the CDR3. CDR3 bases: TGTGCCAGCAGTGACAGGGTGGACAATCAGCCCCAGCATTTT. It specifies CASSDRVDNQPQHF.

In this sample, this clonotype turned up a few times. The chain recombines TRBV16 with TRBJ1-2; TRBD1 matches at 10 bases. The CDR3 consists of 13 residues. Germline V gene lookup returns CDR1 KGHSY and CDR2 FQNENV. Losses at the gene ends were 4 bases for V and 5 bases for J; bases not matched to a gene: 1. CDR3 sequence (DNA): TGTGCCAGCAGCCGGGGACAGGGGTATGGCTACACCTTC. Translated: CASSRGQGYGYTF.

This clonotype appeared many times. The chain joins TRBV7-2 to TRBJ2-7; D is ambiguous. The CDR3 extends over 15 amino acids. V lost 5 bases to trimming and J lost 3 bases, with 17 bases between them. Germline V gene lookup returns CDR1 SGHTA and CDR2 FQGNSA. This chain's CDR3 is CASSGVWQANYEQYF. In DNA, the CDR3 is TGTGCCAGCAGCGGAGTGTGGCAGGCGAACTACGAGCAGTACTTC.

This clonotype was detected a few times. The chain uses TRBV5-6 and TRBJ1-1; a weak D match, TRBD1 (5 bases). Germline CDR1 and CDR2: SGHDT and YYEEEE. Trimming removed 3 bases at V and 1 base at J, with 10 bases between. The CDR3 consists of 14 residues. The CDR3 loop reads CASSWGRGNTEAFF. CDR3 sequence (DNA): TGTGCCAGCAGCTGGGGGAGGGGGAACACTGAAGCTTTCTTT.

This clonotype came up many times. CDR3 residues: CSARDRAGSAYEQYF. CDR3 nucleotides: TGCAGTGCTAGAGATCGGGCGGGGTCGGCCTACGAGCAGTACTTC. The chain employs TRBV20-1 and TRBJ2-7; possibly TRBD2 for D (6 bases). Germline V gene lookup returns CDR1 DFQATT and CDR2 SNEGSKA (reference sequence). Deletions cut 0 bases from V and 2 bases from J, with 14 bases between. The length of the CDR3 is 15 residues.

The CDR3 is CASSEGYTYSNQPQHF. The CDR3 DNA reads as TGTGCCAGCAGTGAAGGTTACACCTATAGCAATCAGCCCCAGCATTTT. The chain couples TRBV6-1 to TRBJ1-5; D gene uncertain. V was clipped by 1 base and J by 0 bases, with 10 bases between them. Germline V gene sequence: CDR1 MNHNS, CDR2 SASEGT. CDR3 length equals 16 residues.

This clonotype was found a few times. The chain joins TRBV4-3 to TRBJ2-5; D perhaps matches TRBD1 (5 bases). With 3 bases removed from V and 4 bases from J, the gap between germline ends came to 9 bases. Germline V lookup: CDR1 LGHNA, CDR2 YSLEER. The CDR3 runs to 13 residues. The CDR3 coding sequence is TGCGCCAGCAGCCAGTCAGGGCTAGAGACCCAGTACTTC. Translating gives CASSQSGLETQYF.

This clonotype appeared a few times. This rearrangement joins TRBV28 to TRBJ1-3; tentatively, D is TRBD1 (6 bases). Trimming removed 7 bases at V and 4 bases at J, with 29 bases between. Germline V gene sequence: CDR1 MDHEN, CDR2 SYDVKM. The CDR3 is 19 residues long. CDR3 nucleotides: TGTGCCAGCACGGAATTGGGAGAGACAGGACTACCCGCCGGAAACACCATATATTTT. Translation: CASTELGETGLPAGNTIYF.

This clonotype appeared many times. The chain employs TRBV7-6 and TRBJ2-5; either TRBD1 or TRBD2 may supply D (5 bases each). The germline CDR1 and CDR2 sequences are SGHVS and FNYEAQ. Trimming left V 5 bases short and J 2 bases short, with 9 bases between. There are 13 residues in the CDR3. In DNA, the CDR3 is TGTGCCAGCAGCCCGTGGGGGCAAGAGACCCAGTACTTC. This sequence encodes CASSPWGQETQYF.

The rearrangement joins TRBV12-3 or TRBV12-4 to TRBJ2-7; D is perhaps TRBD2 (6 bases). V was trimmed by 6 bases and J by 4 bases, leaving 13 bases between them. This CDR3 has 13 amino acids. The CDR3 sequence: CASSSGLDYEQYF. The CDR3 region has the DNA TGTGCCAGCAGCTCGGGACTCGATTACGAGCAGTACTTC.

CDR3 nucleotides: TGTGCCTCAAAAGGAGGGGACGGTCTTCACCCCTACGAGCAGTACTTC. This sequence encodes CASKGGDGLHPYEQYF. This chain uses TRBV10-3 with TRBJ2-7, with D perhaps TRBD2 (6 bases). The CDR3 covers 16 residues. Germline values: CDR1 ENHRY, CDR2 SYGVKD. V was shortened by 11 bases and J by 2 bases, with 25 bases between the two germline ends.

The genes are TRBV28 and TRBJ2-7; D uncertain. V was cut by 6 bases and J by 5 bases, with 14 bases left in between. This CDR3 spans 13 amino acids. Per germline, CDR1 MDHEN and CDR2 SYDVKM. CDR3 sequence reads: CASRGASAHEQYF. CDR3 DNA sequence: TGTGCCAGCAGGGGTGCTTCCGCCCACGAGCAGTACTTC.